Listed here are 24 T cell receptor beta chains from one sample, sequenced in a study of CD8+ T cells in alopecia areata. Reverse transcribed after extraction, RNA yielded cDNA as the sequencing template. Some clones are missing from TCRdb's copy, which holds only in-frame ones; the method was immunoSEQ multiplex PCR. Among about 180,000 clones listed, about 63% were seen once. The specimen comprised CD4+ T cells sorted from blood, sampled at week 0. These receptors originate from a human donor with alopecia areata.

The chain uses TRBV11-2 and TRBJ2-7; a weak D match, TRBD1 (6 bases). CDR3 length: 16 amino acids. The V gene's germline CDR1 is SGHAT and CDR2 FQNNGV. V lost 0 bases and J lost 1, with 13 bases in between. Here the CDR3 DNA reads TGTGCCAGCAGCTTAGATCTTGGACAGCATTCCTACGAGCAGTACTTC. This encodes CASSLDLGQHSYEQYF.

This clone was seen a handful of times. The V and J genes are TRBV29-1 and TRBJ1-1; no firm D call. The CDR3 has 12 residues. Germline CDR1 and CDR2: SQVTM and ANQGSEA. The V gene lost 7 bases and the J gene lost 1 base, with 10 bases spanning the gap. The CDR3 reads CSAGVPNTEAFF. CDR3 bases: TGCAGCGCCGGGGTCCCGAACACTGAAGCTTTCTTT.

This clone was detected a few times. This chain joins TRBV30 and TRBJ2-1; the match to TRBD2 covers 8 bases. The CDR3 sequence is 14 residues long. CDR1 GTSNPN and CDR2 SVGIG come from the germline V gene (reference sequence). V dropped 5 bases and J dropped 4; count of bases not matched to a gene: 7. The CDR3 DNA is TGTGCCTGGGCGGGGGGTACCGAATACAATGAGCAGTTCTTC. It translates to CAWAGGTEYNEQFF.

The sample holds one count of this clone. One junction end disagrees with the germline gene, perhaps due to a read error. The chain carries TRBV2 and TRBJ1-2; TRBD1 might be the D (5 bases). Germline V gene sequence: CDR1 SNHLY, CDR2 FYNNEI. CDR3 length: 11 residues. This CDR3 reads CASSEGGEGFF. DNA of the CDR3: TGTGCCAGCAGTGAAGGGGGGGAAGGTTTCTTC.

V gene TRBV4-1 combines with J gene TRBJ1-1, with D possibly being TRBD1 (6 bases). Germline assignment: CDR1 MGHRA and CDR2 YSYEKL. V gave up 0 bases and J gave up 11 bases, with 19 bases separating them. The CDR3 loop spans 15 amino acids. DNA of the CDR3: TGCGCCAGCAGCCAAGATGGCCAGGGGCGCCTTGGGGCTTTCTTT. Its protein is CASSQDGQGRLGAFF.

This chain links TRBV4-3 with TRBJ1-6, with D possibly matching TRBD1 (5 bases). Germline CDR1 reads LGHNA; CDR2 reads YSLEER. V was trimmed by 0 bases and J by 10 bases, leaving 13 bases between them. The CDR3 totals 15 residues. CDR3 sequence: CASSQEAQGGSPLHF. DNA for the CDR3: TGCGCCAGCAGCCAAGAAGCCCAGGGTGGATCACCCCTCCACTTT.

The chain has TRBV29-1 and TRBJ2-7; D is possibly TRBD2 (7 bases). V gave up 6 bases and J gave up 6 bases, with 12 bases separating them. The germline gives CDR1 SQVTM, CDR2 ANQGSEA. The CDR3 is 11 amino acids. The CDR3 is CSVAGEGEQYF. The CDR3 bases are TGCAGCGTCGCAGGGGAGGGCGAGCAGTACTTC.

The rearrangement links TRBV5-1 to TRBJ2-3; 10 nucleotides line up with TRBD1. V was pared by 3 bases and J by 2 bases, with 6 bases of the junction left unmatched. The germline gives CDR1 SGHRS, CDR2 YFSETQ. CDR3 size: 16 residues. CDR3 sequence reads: CASSYGDRGITDTQYF. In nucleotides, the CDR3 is TGCGCCAGCAGCTATGGGGACAGGGGAATCACAGATACGCAGTATTTT.

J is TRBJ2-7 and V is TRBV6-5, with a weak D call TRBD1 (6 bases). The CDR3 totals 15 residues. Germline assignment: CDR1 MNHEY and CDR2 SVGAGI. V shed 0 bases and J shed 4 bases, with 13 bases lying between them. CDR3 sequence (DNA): TGTGCCAGCAGTTACTCGTTCAGGGGTGCTTACGAGCAGTACTTC. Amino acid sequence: CASSYSFRGAYEQYF.

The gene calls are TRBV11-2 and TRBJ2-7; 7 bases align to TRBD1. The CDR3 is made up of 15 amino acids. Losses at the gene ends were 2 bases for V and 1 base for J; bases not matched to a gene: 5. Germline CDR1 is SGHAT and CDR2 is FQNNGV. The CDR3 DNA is TGTGCCAGCAGCTTAAACAGGGGTTCGTCCTACGAGCAGTACTTC. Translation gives CASSLNRGSSYEQYF.

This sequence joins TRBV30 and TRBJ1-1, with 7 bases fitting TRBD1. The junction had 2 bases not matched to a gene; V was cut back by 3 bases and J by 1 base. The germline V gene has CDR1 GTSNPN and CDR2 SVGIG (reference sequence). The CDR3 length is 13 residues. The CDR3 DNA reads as TGTGCCTGGAGACGGACAGGGAACACTGAAGCTTTCTTT. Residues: CAWRRTGNTEAFF.

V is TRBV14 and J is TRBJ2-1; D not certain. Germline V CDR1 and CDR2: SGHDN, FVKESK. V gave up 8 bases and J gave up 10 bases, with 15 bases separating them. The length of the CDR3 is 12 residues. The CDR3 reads CASSGPVWEQFF. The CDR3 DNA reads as TGTGCCAGCTCGGGCCCGGTATGGGAGCAGTTCTTC.

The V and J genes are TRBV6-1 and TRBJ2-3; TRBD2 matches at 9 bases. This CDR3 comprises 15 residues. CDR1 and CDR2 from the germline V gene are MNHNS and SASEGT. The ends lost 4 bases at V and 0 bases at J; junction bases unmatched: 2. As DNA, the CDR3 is TGTGCCAGCAGTGGTAGCGGGGGAAGCACAGATACGCAGTATTTT. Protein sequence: CASSGSGGSTDTQYF.

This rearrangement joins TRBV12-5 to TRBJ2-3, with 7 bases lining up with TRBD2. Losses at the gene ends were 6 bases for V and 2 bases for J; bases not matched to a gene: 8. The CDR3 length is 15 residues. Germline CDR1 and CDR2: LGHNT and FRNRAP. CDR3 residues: CASGARLAVTDTQYF. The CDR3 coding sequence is TGTGCTAGTGGGGCCCGGCTAGCGGTCACAGATACGCAGTATTTT.

This chain's CDR3 is CASSYGAQETQYF. In DNA, the CDR3 is TGTGCCAGCAGTTACGGAGCTCAGGAGACCCAGTACTTC. This chain connects TRBV6-5 to TRBJ2-5; no clear D. This CDR3 is 13 amino acids long. Trimming pared 2 bases from V and 5 bases from J, leaving 9 bases between. In germline, CDR1 is MNHEY, CDR2 SVGAGI.

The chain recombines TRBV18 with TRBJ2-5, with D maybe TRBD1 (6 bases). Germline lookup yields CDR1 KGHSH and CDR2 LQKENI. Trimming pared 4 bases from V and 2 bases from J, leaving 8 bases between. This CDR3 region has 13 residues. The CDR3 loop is CASSRTVQETQYF. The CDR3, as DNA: TGTGCCAGCTCACGGACAGTTCAAGAGACCCAGTACTTC.

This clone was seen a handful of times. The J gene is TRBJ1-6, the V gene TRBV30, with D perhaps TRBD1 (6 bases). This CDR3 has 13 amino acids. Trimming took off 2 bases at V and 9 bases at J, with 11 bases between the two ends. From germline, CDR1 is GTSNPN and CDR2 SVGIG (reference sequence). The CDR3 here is CAWSPGAGSPLHF. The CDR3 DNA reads TGTGCCTGGAGTCCGGGGGCGGGTTCACCCCTCCACTTT.

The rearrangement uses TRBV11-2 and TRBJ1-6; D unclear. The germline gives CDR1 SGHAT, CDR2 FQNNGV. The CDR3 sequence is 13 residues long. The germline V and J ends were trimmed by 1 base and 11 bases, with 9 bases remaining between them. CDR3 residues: CASSLAQKTPLHF. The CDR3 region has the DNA TGTGCCAGCAGCTTAGCGCAGAAGACACCCCTCCACTTT.

CDR3 in amino acids: CAGREVDTQYF. In DNA, the CDR3 is TGTGCAGGGCGGGAGGTGGATACGCAGTATTTT. The gene calls are TRBV30 and TRBJ2-3; 8 bases map to TRBD2. The CDR3 extends over 11 amino acids. Germline lookup yields CDR1 GTSNPN and CDR2 SVGIG (reference sequence).

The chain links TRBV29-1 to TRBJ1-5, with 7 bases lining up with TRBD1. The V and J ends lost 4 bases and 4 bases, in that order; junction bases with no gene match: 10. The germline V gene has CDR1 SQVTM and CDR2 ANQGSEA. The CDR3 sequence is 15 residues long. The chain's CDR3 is CSVVYRGSDNQPQHF. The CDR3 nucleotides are TGCAGCGTTGTGTACAGGGGATCGGATAATCAGCCCCAGCATTTT.

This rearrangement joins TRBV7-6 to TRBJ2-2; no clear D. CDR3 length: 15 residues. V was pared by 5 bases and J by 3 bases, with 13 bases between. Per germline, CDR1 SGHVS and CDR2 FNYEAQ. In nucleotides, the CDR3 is TGTGCCAGCAGCGCACGACCTTACTACACCGGGGAGCTGTTTTTT. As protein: CASSARPYYTGELFF.

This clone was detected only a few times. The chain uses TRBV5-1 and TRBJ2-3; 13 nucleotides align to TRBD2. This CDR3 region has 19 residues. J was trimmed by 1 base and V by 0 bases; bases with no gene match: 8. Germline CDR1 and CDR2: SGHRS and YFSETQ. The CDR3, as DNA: TGCGCCAGCAGCTTGGAAACGCGGACTAGCGGGGGCCGCACAGATACGCAGTATTTT. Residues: CASSLETRTSGGRTDTQYF. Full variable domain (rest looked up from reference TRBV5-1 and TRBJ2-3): KAGVTQTPRYLIKTRGQQVTLSCSPISGHRSVSWYQQTPGQGLQFLFEYFSETQRNKGNFPGRFSGRQFSNSRSEMNVSTLELGDSALYLCASSLETRTSGGRTDTQYFGPGTRLTVL.

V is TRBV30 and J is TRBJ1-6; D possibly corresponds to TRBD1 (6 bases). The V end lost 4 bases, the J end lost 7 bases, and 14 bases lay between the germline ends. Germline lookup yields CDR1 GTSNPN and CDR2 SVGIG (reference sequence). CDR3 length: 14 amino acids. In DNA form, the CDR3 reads TGTGCCTGGACCAGGGGAGGGGAGAATTCACCCCTCCACTTT. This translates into CAWTRGGENSPLHF. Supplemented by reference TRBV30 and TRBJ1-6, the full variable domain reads SQTIHQWPATLVQPVGSPLSLECTVEGTSNPNLYWYRQAAGRGLQLLFYSVGIGQISSEVPQNLSASRPQDRQFILSSKKLLLSDSGFYLCAWTRGGENSPLHFGNGTRLTVT.

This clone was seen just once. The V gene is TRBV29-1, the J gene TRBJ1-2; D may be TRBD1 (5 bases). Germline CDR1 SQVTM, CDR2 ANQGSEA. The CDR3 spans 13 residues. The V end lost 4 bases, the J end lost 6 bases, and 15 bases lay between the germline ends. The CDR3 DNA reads TGCAGCGTTGCATCGAGAGGGGAAGATGGCTACACCTTC. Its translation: CSVASRGEDGYTF.